The 3 T cell receptor beta chains presented below share a single source sample, sequenced in a study of blood T cell repertoires in COVID-19. Data came from immunoSEQ multiplex PCR; TCRdb stores just in-frame clones and leaves some out. In the table there are under 150,000 clones, more than 70% of which are singletons. Sequenced sample: peripheral blood. These receptors were collected from a human donor in a cohort sampled during active COVID-19.

This chain connects TRBV5-6 to TRBJ1-6; D is ambiguous. Looked up from germline, CDR1 is SGHDT and CDR2 is YYEEEE. The CDR3 extends over 13 amino acids. The V end lost 1 base, the J end lost 9 bases, and 8 bases lay between the germline ends. This CDR3 reads CASSLSFSSPLHF. The CDR3 nucleotides are TGTGCCAGCAGCTTGAGTTTCAGTTCACCCCTCCACTTT. The variable domain in full, completed from reference TRBV5-6 and TRBJ1-6, reads DAGVTQSPTHLIKTRGQQVTLRCSPKSGHDTVSWYQQALGQGPQFIFQYYEEEERQRGNFPDRFSGHQFPNYSSELNVNALLLGDSALYLCASSLSFSSPLHFGNGTRLTVT.

The V and J genes are TRBV29-1 and TRBJ2-1; TRBD2 matches 7 bases. The germline CDR1 and CDR2 sequences are SQVTM and ANQGSEA. There are 15 residues in the CDR3. V lost 2 bases, J lost 10 bases, and 14 bases stayed unmatched. DNA of the CDR3: TGCAGCGTTGAATGGGAGGGGATGCCACCAAAAGAGCAGTTCTTC. Its protein is CSVEWEGMPPKEQFF.

This clone appeared a few times. The V and J genes are TRBV27 and TRBJ1-1, with D maybe TRBD1 (6 bases). CDR1 and CDR2 from the germline V gene are MNHEY and SMNVEV (reference sequence). The CDR3 totals 13 residues. V was cut by 5 bases and J by 5 bases, with 12 bases left in between. The CDR3 nucleotides are TGTGCCAGCAGTATACCAGGGGTGACTGAAGCTTTCTTT. Its translation: CASSIPGVTEAFF.